A selection of T cell receptor beta chains follows, all from one sample in a study of regulatory T cells in long-lasting Graves disease. TCRdb ran MiXCR on the multiplex PCR reads and lists one entry per CDR3 protein. Altogether almost 350,000 distinct CDR3 sequences are present, roughly a fifth being singletons, with the ten largest covering about 29%. This specimen was peripheral blood mononuclear cells (PBMCs), taken when the disease was refractory, from a patient treated with antithyroid drugs. These receptors were taken from a female donor with Graves disease. The CDR3 runs from the conserved cysteine through the conserved F or W. The D gene is left open where the match is weak. Expanded clones are given a class, and other clones once, few, many or no size at all.

>TRBV20-1|16|TRBD2|-|TRBJ2-3
CSARLLAGARADTQYF
TGCAGTGCTAGGCTACTAGCGGGAGCCCGAGCAGATACGCAGTATTTT
>TRBV11-2|13|-|-|TRBJ1-1
CASSRGGITEAFF
TGTGCCAGCAGCCGGGGGGGGATCACTGAAGCTTTCTTT
>TRBV10-3|18|-|few|TRBJ2-2
CTISGGFSSSHNTGELFF
TGTACCATCAGTGGGGGCTTTTCGAGTTCCCATAACACCGGGGAGCTGTTTTTT
>TRBV7-9|16|-|-|TRBJ1-3
CASSPSQGKTGNTIYF
TGTGCCAGCAGCCCTAGTCAGGGGAAGACTGGAAACACCATATATTTT
>TRBV6-5|14|-|-|TRBJ2-7
CASSYLGTSYEQYF
TGTGCCAGCAGTTACTTGGGTACCTCCTACGAGCAGTACTTC
>TRBV18|17|TRBD1|few|TRBJ1-4
CASSSPFRDRRGEKLFF
TGTGCCAGCTCATCTCCCTTCCGGGACAGAAGAGGTGAAAAACTGTTTTTT
>TRBV28|15|TRBD1|many|TRBJ2-5
CASSSSGGFQETQYF
TGTGCCAGCAGTTCCTCAGGGGGCTTCCAAGAGACCCAGTACTTC
>TRBV5-1|12|-|many|TRBJ2-5
CASSLRQETQYF
TGTGCCAGCAGCTTACGCCAAGAGACCCAGTACTTC
>TRBV6-6|15|TRBD1|-|TRBJ2-7
CASSYSTRGHYEQYF
TGTGCCAGCAGTTACTCGACCAGGGGGCACTACGAGCAGTACTTC
>TRBV4-3|17|-|many|TRBJ1-1
CASSQDYRIKLGGEAFF
TGCGCCAGCAGCCAAGATTACAGAATTAAACTAGGGGGAGAAGCTTTCTTT